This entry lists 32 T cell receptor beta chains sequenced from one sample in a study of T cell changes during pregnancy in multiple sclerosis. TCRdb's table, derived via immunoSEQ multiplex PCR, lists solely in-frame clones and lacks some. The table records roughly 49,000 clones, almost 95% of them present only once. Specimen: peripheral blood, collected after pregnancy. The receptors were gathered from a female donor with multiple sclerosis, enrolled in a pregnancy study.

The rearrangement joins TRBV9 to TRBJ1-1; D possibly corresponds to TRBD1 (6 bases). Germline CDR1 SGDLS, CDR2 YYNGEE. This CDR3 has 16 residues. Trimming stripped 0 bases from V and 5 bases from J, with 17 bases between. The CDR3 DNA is TGTGCCAGCAGCGTAGCTCCATCAGGGGCGCGGACTGAAGCTTTCTTT. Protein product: CASSVAPSGARTEAFF.

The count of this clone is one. CDR3 sequence reads: CASNPGQGGYTEAFF. CDR3 sequence (DNA): TGTGCCAGCAACCCCGGACAGGGGGGGTACACTGAAGCTTTCTTT. This chain connects TRBV6-1 to TRBJ1-1, with 10 positions matching TRBD1. This CDR3 contains 15 residues. V was pared by 7 bases and J by 3 bases, with 8 bases of the junction left unmatched. Germline CDR1 is MNHNS and CDR2 is SASEGT.

The CDR3 DNA reads TGCGCCAGTTATGACAGGGGGCCGGGGGAGCTGTTTTTT. It codes for CASYDRGPGELFF. The chain links TRBV5-1 to TRBJ2-2, with 10 bases fitting TRBD1. This CDR3 has 13 amino acids. V was pared by 8 bases and J by 8 bases, with 6 bases of the junction left unmatched. Per the germline V gene, CDR1 is SGHRS and CDR2 is YFSETQ.

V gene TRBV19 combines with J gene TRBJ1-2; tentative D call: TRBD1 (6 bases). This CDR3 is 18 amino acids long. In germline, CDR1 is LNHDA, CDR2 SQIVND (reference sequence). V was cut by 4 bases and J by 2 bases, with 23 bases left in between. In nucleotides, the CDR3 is TGTGCCAGTAGTACTCTGCACCAGACAGGAAGGGCGAACTATGGCTACACCTTC. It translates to CASSTLHQTGRANYGYTF. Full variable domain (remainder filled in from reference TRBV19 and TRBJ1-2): DGGITQSPKYLFRKEGQNVTLSCEQNLNHDAMYWYRQDPGQGLRLIYYSQIVNDFQKGDIAEGYSVSREKKESFPLTVTSAQKNPTAFYLCASSTLHQTGRANYGYTFGSGTRLTVV.

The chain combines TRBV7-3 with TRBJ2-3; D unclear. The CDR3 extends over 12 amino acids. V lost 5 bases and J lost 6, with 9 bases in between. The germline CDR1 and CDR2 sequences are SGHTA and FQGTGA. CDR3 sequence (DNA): TGTGCCAGCAGCAATATCCCGGATACGCAGTATTTT. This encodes CASSNIPDTQYF.

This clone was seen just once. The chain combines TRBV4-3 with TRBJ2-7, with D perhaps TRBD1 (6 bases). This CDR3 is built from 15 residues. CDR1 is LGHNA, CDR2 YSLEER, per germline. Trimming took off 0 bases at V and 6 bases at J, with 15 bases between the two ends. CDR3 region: CASSQDGRGRGEQYF. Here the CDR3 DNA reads TGCGCCAGCAGCCAAGATGGCAGGGGACGGGGCGAGCAGTACTTC.

The CDR3 DNA follows: TGTGCCAGCAGGGGGGGACAGGGAACTTTCTATGGCTACACCTTC. It is translated as CASRGGQGTFYGYTF. This sequence joins TRBV2 and TRBJ1-2; 9 nucleotides agree with TRBD1. The V gene's germline CDR1 is SNHLY and CDR2 FYNNEI. The V and J ends lost 6 bases and 4 bases, in that order; junction bases with no gene match: 9. The CDR3 has 15 residues.

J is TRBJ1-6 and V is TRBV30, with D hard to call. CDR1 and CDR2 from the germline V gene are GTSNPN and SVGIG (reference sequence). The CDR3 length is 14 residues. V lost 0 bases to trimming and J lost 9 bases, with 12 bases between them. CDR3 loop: CAWSVPGGISPLHF. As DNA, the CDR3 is TGTGCCTGGAGTGTACCCGGAGGGATTTCACCCCTCCACTTT.

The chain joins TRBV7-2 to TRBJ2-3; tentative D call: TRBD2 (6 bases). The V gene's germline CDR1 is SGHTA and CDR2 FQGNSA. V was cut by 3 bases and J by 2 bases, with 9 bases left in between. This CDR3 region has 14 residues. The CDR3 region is CASSFGGATDTQYF. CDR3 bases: TGTGCCAGCAGCTTTGGCGGGGCCACAGATACGCAGTATTTT.

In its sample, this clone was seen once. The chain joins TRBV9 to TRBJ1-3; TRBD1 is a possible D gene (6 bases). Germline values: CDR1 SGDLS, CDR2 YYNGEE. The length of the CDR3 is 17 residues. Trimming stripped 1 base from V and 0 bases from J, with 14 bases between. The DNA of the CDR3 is TGTGCCAGCAGCGTATCCGGCCGAGGGGGCTCTGGAAACACCATATATTTT. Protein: CASSVSGRGGSGNTIYF.

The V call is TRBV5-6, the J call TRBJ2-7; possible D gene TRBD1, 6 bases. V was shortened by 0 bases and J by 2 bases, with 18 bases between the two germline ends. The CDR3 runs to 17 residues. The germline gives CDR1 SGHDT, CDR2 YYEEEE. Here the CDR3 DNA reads TGTGCCAGCAGCTTGGCCGAGAGGGAGACAGGCGCCTACGAGCAGTACTTC. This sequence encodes CASSLAERETGAYEQYF.

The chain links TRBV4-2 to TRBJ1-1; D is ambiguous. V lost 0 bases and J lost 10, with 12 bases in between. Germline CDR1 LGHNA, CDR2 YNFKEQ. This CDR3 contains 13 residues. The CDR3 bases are TGTGCCAGCAGCCAAGATCTGATAACGGGAGCTTTCTTT. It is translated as CASSQDLITGAFF.

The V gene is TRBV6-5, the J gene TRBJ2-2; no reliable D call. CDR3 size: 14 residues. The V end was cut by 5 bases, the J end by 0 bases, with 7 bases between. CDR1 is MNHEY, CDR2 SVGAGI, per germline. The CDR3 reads CASSLVANTGELFF. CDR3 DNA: TGTGCCAGCAGTCTCGTTGCGAACACCGGGGAGCTGTTTTTT.

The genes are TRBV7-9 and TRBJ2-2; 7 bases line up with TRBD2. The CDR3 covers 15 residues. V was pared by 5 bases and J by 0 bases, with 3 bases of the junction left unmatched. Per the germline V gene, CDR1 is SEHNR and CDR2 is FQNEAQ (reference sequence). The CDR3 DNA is TGTGCCAGCAGCCACGGGAGGTCGAACACCGGGGAGCTGTTTTTT. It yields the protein CASSHGRSNTGELFF.

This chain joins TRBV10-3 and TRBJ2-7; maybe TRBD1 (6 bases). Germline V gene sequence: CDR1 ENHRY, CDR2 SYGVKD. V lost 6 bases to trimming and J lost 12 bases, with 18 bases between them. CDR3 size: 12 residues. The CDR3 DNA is TGTGCCATCAGGGCACAGGGCATTCGCACGTACTTC. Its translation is CAIRAQGIRTYF.

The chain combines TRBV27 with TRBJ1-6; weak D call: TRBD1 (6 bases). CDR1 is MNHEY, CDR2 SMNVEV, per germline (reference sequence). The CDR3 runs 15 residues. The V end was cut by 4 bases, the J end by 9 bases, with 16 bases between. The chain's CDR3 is CASSSKTGLSSPLHF. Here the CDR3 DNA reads TGTGCCAGCAGTTCGAAAACAGGGTTAAGTTCACCCCTCCACTTT.

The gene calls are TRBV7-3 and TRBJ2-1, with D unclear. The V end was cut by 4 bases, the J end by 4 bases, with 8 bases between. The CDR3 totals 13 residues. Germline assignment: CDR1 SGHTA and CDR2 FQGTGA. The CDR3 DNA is TGTGCCAGCAGCTCCTCTCTGTACAATGAGCAGTTCTTC. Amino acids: CASSSSLYNEQFF.

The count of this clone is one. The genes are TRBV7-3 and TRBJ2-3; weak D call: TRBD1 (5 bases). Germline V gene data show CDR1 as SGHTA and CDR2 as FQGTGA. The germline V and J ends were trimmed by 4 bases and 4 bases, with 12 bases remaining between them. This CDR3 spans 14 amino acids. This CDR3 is CASSSRTIADTQYF. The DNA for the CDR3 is TGTGCCAGCAGCTCCCGGACAATAGCAGATACGCAGTATTTT.

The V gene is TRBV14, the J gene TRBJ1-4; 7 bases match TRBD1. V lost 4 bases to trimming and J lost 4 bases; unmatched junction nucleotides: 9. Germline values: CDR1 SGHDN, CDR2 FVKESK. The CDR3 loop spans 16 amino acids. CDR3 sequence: CASSRTITGVNEKLFF. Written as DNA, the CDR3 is TGTGCCAGCAGCCGAACTATAACAGGGGTTAATGAAAAACTGTTTTTT.

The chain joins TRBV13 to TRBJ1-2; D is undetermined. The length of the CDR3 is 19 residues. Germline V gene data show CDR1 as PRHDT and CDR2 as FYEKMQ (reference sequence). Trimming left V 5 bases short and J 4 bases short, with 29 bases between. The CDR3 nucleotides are TGTGCCAGCAGCCCGCGGGATGGATTGTCAGACTCGAACATCTATGGCTACACCTTC. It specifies CASSPRDGLSDSNIYGYTF. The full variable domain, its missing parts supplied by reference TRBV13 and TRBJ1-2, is AAGVIQSPRHLIKEKRETATLKCYPIPRHDTVYWYQQGPGQDPQFLISFYEKMQSDKGSIPDRFSAQQFSDYHSELNMSSLELGDSALYFCASSPRDGLSDSNIYGYTFGSGTRLTVV.

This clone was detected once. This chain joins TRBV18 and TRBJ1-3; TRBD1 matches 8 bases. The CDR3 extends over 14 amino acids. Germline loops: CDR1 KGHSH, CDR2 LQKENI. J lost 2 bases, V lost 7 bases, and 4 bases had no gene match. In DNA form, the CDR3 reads TGTGCCAGCTGGACAGGGATCCCTGGAAACACCATATATTTT. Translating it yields CASWTGIPGNTIYF. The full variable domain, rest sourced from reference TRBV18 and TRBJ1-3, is NAGVMQNPRHLVRRRGQEARLRCSPMKGHSHVYWYRQLPEEGLKFMVYLQKENIIDESGMPKERFSAEFPKEGPSILRIQQVVRGDSAAYFCASWTGIPGNTIYFGEGSWLTVV.

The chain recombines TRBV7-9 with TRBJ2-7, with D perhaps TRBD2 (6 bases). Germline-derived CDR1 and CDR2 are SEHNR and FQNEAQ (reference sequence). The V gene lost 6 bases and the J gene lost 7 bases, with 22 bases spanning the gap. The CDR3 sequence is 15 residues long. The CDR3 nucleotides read TGTGCCAGCAGTTGGCAAGCGGGTGCTAGAAGTGAGCAGTACTTC. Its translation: CASSWQAGARSEQYF. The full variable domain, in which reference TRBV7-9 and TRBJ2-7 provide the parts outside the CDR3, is DTGVSQNPRHKITKRGQNVTFRCDPISEHNRLYWYRQTLGQGPEFLTYFQNEAQLEKSRLLSDRFSAERPKGSFSTLEIQRTEQGDSAMYLCASSWQAGARSEQYFGPGTRLTVT.

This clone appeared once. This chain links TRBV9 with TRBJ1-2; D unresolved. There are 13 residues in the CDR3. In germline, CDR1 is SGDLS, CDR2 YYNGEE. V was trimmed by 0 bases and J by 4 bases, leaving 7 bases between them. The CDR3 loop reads CASSVVAGYGYTF. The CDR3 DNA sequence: TGTGCCAGCAGCGTAGTGGCAGGCTATGGCTACACCTTC.

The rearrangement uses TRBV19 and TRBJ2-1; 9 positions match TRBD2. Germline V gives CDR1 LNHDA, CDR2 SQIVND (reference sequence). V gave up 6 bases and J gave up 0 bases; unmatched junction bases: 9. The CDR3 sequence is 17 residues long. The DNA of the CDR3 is TGTGCCAGTAGCGCGGCTAGCGGGACACTCTCCTACAATGAGCAGTTCTTC. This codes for CASSAASGTLSYNEQFF.

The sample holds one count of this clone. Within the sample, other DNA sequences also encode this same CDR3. CDR3: CASSLTDNTEAFF. The CDR3 bases are TGTGCCAGCAGCTTAACAGACAACACTGAAGCTTTCTTT. The genes are TRBV11-2 and TRBJ1-1, with D unclear. The germline CDR1 and CDR2 sequences are SGHAT and FQNNGV. The V end lost 2 bases, the J end lost 2 bases, and 6 bases lay between the germline ends. This CDR3 region has 13 residues.

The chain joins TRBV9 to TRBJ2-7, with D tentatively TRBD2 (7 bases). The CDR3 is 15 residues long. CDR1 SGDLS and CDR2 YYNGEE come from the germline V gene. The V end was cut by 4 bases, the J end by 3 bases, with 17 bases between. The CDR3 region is CASSLGGGDFYEQYF. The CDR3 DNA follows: TGTGCCAGCAGCCTCGGCGGGGGCGATTTCTACGAGCAGTACTTC. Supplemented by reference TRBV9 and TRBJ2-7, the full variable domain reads DSGVTQTPKHLITATGQRVTLRCSPRSGDLSVYWYQQSLDQGLQFLIQYYNGEERAKGNILERFSAQQFPDLHSELNLSSLELGDSALYFCASSLGGGDFYEQYFGPGTRLTVT.

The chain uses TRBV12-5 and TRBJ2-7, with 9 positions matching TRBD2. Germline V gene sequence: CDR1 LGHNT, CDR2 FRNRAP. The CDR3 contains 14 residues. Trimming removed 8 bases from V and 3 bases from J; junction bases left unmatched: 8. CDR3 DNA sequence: TGTGCTAGTAGGTTAGCGGGGGTCTTCTACGAGCAGTACTTC. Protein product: CASRLAGVFYEQYF.

CDR3 residues: CASSVEAGGLGDTQYF. For the CDR3, the DNA is TGTGCCAGCAGCGTAGAAGCGGGGGGATTGGGAGATACGCAGTATTTT. This chain joins TRBV9 and TRBJ2-3; 9 positions match TRBD2. Germline loops: CDR1 SGDLS, CDR2 YYNGEE. The V segment lost 0 bases and the J segment 5 bases; nucleotides outside the gene matches: 7. This CDR3 has 16 amino acids. The full variable domain, with the rest looked up from reference TRBV9 and TRBJ2-3, is DSGVTQTPKHLITATGQRVTLRCSPRSGDLSVYWYQQSLDQGLQFLIQYYNGEERAKGNILERFSAQQFPDLHSELNLSSLELGDSALYFCASSVEAGGLGDTQYFGPGTRLTVL.

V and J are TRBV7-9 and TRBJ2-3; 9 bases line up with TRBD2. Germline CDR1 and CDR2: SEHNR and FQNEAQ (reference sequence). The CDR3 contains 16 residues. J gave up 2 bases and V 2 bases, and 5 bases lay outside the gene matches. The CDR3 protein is CASSLTAGGPTDTQYF. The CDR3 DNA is TGTGCCAGCAGCTTAACGGCGGGGGGGCCCACAGATACGCAGTATTTT.

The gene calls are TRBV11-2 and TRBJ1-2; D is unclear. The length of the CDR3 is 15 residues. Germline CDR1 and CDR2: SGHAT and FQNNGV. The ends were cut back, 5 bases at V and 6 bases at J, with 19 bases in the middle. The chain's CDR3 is CASSARGGRRHGYTF. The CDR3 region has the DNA TGTGCCAGCAGCGCCCGAGGCGGGCGACGGCATGGCTACACCTTC.

CDR3 sequence: CASSPKISSGSYVYEQYF. The DNA of the CDR3 is TGTGCCAGCTCACCTAAAATCAGTAGTGGGAGCTATGTCTACGAGCAGTACTTC. The chain uses TRBV18 and TRBJ2-7, with D maybe TRBD2 (5 bases). Germline V gives CDR1 KGHSH, CDR2 LQKENI. The CDR3 sequence is 18 residues long. Trimming took 3 bases from V and 3 from J, leaving 24 bases between them.

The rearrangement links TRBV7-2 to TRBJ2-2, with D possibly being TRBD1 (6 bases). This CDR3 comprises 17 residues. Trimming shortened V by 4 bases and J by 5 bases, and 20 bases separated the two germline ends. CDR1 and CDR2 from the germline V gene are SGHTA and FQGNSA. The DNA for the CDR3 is TGTGCCAGCAGCTCTAGGCCATCCGGGACAAATACCGGGGAGCTGTTTTTT. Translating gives CASSSRPSGTNTGELFF.